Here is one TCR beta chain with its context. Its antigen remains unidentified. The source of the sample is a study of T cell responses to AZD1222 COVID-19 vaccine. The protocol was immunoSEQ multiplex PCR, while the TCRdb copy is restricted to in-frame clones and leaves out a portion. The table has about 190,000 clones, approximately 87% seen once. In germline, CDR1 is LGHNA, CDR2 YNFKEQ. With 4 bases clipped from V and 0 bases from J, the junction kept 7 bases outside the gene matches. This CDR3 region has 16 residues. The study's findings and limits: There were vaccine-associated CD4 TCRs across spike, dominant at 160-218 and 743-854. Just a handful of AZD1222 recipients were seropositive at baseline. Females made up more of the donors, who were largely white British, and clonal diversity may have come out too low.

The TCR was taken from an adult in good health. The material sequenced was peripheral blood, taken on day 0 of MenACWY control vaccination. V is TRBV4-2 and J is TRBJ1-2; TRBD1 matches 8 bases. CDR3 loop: CASSLGQGTANYGYTF. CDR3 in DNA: TGTGCCAGCAGCCTTGGACAGGGCACAGCTAACTATGGCTACACCTTC.